This TCR beta chain was identified during a study of T-cell memory formation after mild COVID-19 (dated by TCRdb to 2020 to 2022). The study in broad terms: Most TCR sequence clusters were specific to one of the two donors. Longitudinal TCRalpha and TCRbeta repertoire sequencing tracked T-cell clones expanding and contracting after mild COVID-19 in a couple of donors. Two young, previously healthy adult volunteers made up the cohort, one male and one female. What the study reported, not specific to this receptor: Only two mild cases were covered by the study, and larger cohorts that include severe cases with pre-infection samples were considered necessary. Some responding clones were detected in pre-infection memory, suggesting pre-existing cross-reactive memory T cells joined the SARS-CoV-2 response. From day 15 to 85, contracting clones showed balanced CD4/CD8 phenotypes, whereas a second wave of clones that expanded from day 15 to 37 leaned towards CD4+. Whether the second-wave clones peaking on day 37 were SARS-CoV-2 specific was not confirmed. Contracting CD4+ clones turned up mainly in the CM and EM memory subsets, whereas EMRA was where CD8+ clones were enriched.

Worth noting for this clonotype: The specificity of this receptor is unknown. Base qualities are not at hand, and no much larger clone is one base apart.

Ficoll-Paque density gradient centrifugation was used to isolate PBMCs. The sequencer listed for this sample is Illumina NovaSeq 6000. Using 5'RACE with constant-segment primers, TCRalpha and TCRbeta cDNA libraries were constructed, with sample barcodes and unique molecular identifiers added in the process. RNA was extracted from every sample with Trizol reagent. Amplification of the libraries took two PCR steps, and the second step added a second sample barcode plus Illumina TruSeq adapters. The libraries were sequenced on an Illumina NovaSeq using 2 x 150 bp paired-end reads. From the authors' description of their analysis: With migec v1.2.7, reads were demultiplexed and then collapsed into UMI-guided consensus sequences. With mixcr v2.1.11, UMI consensuses were aligned to TRA and TRB V and J templates and assembled into clonotypes. Expanded or contracted clonotypes were those called significant by both edgeR and NoisET, with noise models trained on biological replicates. For edgeR calls, the thresholds were a false discovery rate-adjusted p below 0.01 and a log2 fold-change of 1. PCA with hierarchical clustering of max-normalized trajectories of the 1000 most abundant clonotypes was used as exploratory dynamics analysis. The CD4 or CD8 phenotype of responding clones was assigned using the separately sequenced CD4+ and CD8+ repertoires. Using fastp trimming at Q25 and MiXCR clonotype assembly, TCRdb reanalyzed the public sequencing data and kept in-frame beta chains. Each entry merges the rows of one CDR3 protein and shows their most common DNA and genes. The V and J calls come from TCRdb's annotation, not from the publication. Within this sample are about 560,000 distinct CDR3 sequences, with about a fifth of them counted one time only. The leading ten clones occupy about 8.4% of the sample.

The CDR3 contains 16 residues, cysteine and phenylalanine counted. Left in the record is the CDR3 DNA by itself, 48 bases read in frame from the first base. Ends trimmed: V by 4 bases, J by 0 bases; bases unmatched to a gene: 5. Taken from the germline V gene, the CDR1 and CDR2 loops are KGHDR and SFDVKD. The chain uses TRBV24-1 and TRBJ2-5; a stretch of 9 junction bases matches TRBD1. The clonotype was recovered from an adult woman who had mild COVID-19 (a few samples of this study predate the infection). The sample titles of this study are shuffled in the database, so cell type and time point are left out; the donor was told from shared clones. The sample comprised PBMCs or a T cell subset sorted from them (not recorded which). The DNA sequence is as follows: TGTGCCACCAGTGAACCCGGGACAGGGCACCAAGAGACCCAGTACTTC. It specifies CATSEPGTGHQETQYF.